A single sample is the source of the 32 T cell receptor beta chains below, sequenced in a study of spatial heterogeneity in lung cancer. Time point meaning: sample taken at primary tumor resection. Whole RNA was taken from tumor, nontumor lung or frozen PBMC; it was then sequenced unsorted. TCRdb reprocessed the 5' RACE reads via MiXCR and lists one record per CDR3 protein. The data contain around 60,000 distinct CDR3 sequences, 7.5% to 9% of them seen just once; the ten biggest clones take up about 16%. The sample here was PBMCs, taken at surgery. The receptor set was obtained from a female donor with early-stage non-small cell lung cancer.

This clonotype has a handful of counts. The rearrangement uses TRBV20-1 and TRBJ1-3; 8 bases fit TRBD1. V was clipped by 4 bases and J by 8 bases; unmatched bases: 10. The CDR3 has 14 residues. Looked up from germline, CDR1 is DFQATT and CDR2 is SNEGSKA (reference sequence). The CDR3 DNA reads TGCAGTGCTAACCATCGGACAGGGCTTGACACCATATATTTT. Translating it yields CSANHRTGLDTIYF.

This clonotype came up many times. The rearrangement joins TRBV19 to TRBJ2-2; tentative D call: TRBD2 (6 bases). Germline V lookup: CDR1 LNHDA, CDR2 SQIVND (reference sequence). Deletions cut 2 bases from V and 2 bases from J, with 12 bases between. The CDR3 has 16 amino acids. In DNA form, the CDR3 reads TGTGCCAGTAGTATACCCAGGACTACCAACACCGGGGAGCTGTTTTTT. Protein sequence: CASSIPRTTNTGELFF.

This clonotype has ten or more counts. The rearrangement joins TRBV28 to TRBJ2-5, with D perhaps TRBD2 (6 bases). Per germline, CDR1 MDHEN and CDR2 SYDVKM. The V and J ends lost 2 bases and 1 base respectively, with 11 bases between them. This CDR3 has 15 residues. The CDR3 is CASSLAYSGQETQYF. DNA of the CDR3: TGTGCCAGCAGTTTAGCCTATAGCGGCCAAGAGACCCAGTACTTC. The whole variable domain, filled in from reference TRBV28 and TRBJ2-5, reads DVKVTQSSRYLVKRTGEKVFLECVQDMDHENMFWYRQDPGLGLRLIYFSYDVKMKEKGDIPEGYSVSREKKERFSLILESASTNQTSMYLCASSLAYSGQETQYFGPGTRLLVL.

This clonotype ranks as medium-sized. The chain has TRBV4-2 and TRBJ2-5, with D perhaps given as TRBD1 or TRBD2 (5 bases each). The CDR3 consists of 18 residues. Germline CDR1 is LGHNA and CDR2 is YNFKEQ. V was cut by 1 base and J by 2 bases, with 20 bases left in between. CDR3: CASSQAGGRGTGQETQYF. The CDR3 bases are TGTGCCAGCAGCCAAGCAGGAGGAAGAGGGACGGGGCAAGAGACCCAGTACTTC.

The chain uses TRBV3-1 and TRBJ1-2; D call uncertain. Germline V lookup: CDR1 LGHDT, CDR2 YNNKEL (reference sequence). This CDR3 comprises 14 residues. Trimming shortened V by 4 bases and J by 4 bases, and 13 bases separated the two germline ends. CDR3 bases: TGTGCCAGCAGCCCCACCAGTTCGAGCTATGGCTACACCTTC. Translation: CASSPTSSSYGYTF.

J is TRBJ1-6 and V is TRBV28; 7 positions agree with TRBD1. The CDR3 runs 16 residues. Germline loops: CDR1 MDHEN, CDR2 SYDVKM. The V gene end was trimmed by 8 bases and the J gene end by 0 bases; junction bases not matched to a gene: 7. The CDR3 DNA follows: TGTGCCAGCCTCTGGGGGACAGTCTCCTATAATTCACCCCTCCACTTT. Amino acid sequence: CASLWGTVSYNSPLHF. Variable domain in full (rest from reference TRBV28 and TRBJ1-6): DVKVTQSSRYLVKRTGEKVFLECVQDMDHENMFWYRQDPGLGLRLIYFSYDVKMKEKGDIPEGYSVSREKKERFSLILESASTNQTSMYLCASLWGTVSYNSPLHFGNGTRLTVT.

A few counts support this clonotype. The chain is built from TRBV5-1 and TRBJ2-7; 10 nucleotides match TRBD1. The CDR3 consists of 15 residues. The V segment lost 4 bases and the J segment 7 bases; nucleotides outside the gene matches: 11. Germline V CDR1 and CDR2: SGHRS, YFSETQ. As DNA, the CDR3 is TGCGCCAGCAGCGGGACCGGGACAGGGGCTGGGGAGCAGTACTTC. Amino acids: CASSGTGTGAGEQYF.

This clonotype was picked up many times. The V gene is TRBV29-1, the J gene TRBJ1-5; possible D gene TRBD1, 6 bases. Germline CDR1 reads SQVTM; CDR2 reads ANQGSEA. The CDR3 has 18 amino acids. Trimming stripped 2 bases from V and 0 bases from J, with 20 bases between. CDR3 nucleotides: TGCAGCGTTGAAATCTTCCTAGGACAGCTCTATAGCAATCAGCCCCAGCATTTT. The encoded protein is CSVEIFLGQLYSNQPQHF.

Many counts were recorded for this clonotype. The chain recombines TRBV12-3 or TRBV12-4 with TRBJ2-2; D not resolved. This CDR3 comprises 16 residues. The V end lost 5 bases, the J end lost 4 bases, and 17 bases lay between the germline ends. The CDR3 here is CASSPPASMSTGELFF. The CDR3 bases are TGTGCCAGCAGTCCGCCCGCCTCTATGTCCACCGGGGAGCTGTTTTTT.

This clonotype has just one count. Given a much more abundant clone one base away, this may be a read error. The genes are TRBV15 and TRBJ1-3; possible D gene TRBD1, 5 bases. The CDR3 has 17 residues. Germline CDR1 reads LNHNV; CDR2 reads YYDKDF (reference sequence). This chain's CDR3 is CATGRGAGRGSGNTIYF. In DNA form, the CDR3 reads TGTGCCACCGGCAGAGGGGCAGGACGGGGCTCTGGAAACACCATATATTTT.

This clonotype was seen only a few times. This chain connects TRBV7-9 to TRBJ2-3, with a possible D match to TRBD2 (6 bases). Germline V gene sequence: CDR1 SEHNR, CDR2 FQNEAQ (reference sequence). V lost 7 bases to trimming and J lost 0 bases, with 14 bases between them. This CDR3 is built from 15 residues. CDR3 in DNA: TGTGCCAGCACCCCTCTAGCGACTAGCACAGATACGCAGTATTTT. Protein product: CASTPLATSTDTQYF. The full variable domain, completed using reference TRBV7-9 and TRBJ2-3, is DTGVSQNPRHKITKRGQNVTFRCDPISEHNRLYWYRQTLGQGPEFLTYFQNEAQLEKSRLLSDRFSAERPKGSFSTLEIQRTEQGDSAMYLCASTPLATSTDTQYFGPGTRLTVL.

This clonotype occurred many times. J is TRBJ2-2 and V is TRBV24-1; D not resolved. This CDR3 comprises 15 residues. V lost 0 bases, J lost 3 bases, and 7 bases lay in between. CDR1 KGHDR and CDR2 SFDVKD come from the germline V gene. The CDR3 protein is CATSDLRRDTGELFF. Written as DNA, the CDR3 is TGTGCCACCAGTGATTTGAGACGGGACACCGGGGAGCTGTTTTTT.

This clonotype was recorded at least ten times. A read error may account for a junction end that differs from germline. The genes are TRBV29-1 and TRBJ1-1; D is undetermined. This CDR3 spans 10 amino acids. Germline V gene data show CDR1 as SQVTM and CDR2 as ANQGSEA. DNA of the CDR3: TGCAGCGTGGTGGAACCCGTGGCTCTCTTT. Translated: CSVVEPVALF.

The chain carries TRBV3-1 and TRBJ1-1; possibly TRBD1 for D (5 bases). CDR1 and CDR2 (germline): LGHDT, YNNKEL (reference sequence). Trimming shortened V by 6 bases and J by 1 base, and 9 bases separated the two germline ends. The CDR3 contains 13 residues. This chain's CDR3 is CASRDTSNTEAFF. The CDR3 DNA sequence: TGTGCCAGCAGGGACACCTCGAACACTGAAGCTTTCTTT. The full variable domain, with the rest looked up from reference TRBV3-1 and TRBJ1-1, is DTAVSQTPKYLVTQMGNDKSIKCEQNLGHDTMYWYKQDSKKFLKIMFSYNNKELIINETVPNRFSPKSPDKAHLNLHINSLELGDSAVYFCASRDTSNTEAFFGQGTRLTVV.

The sample holds many counts of this clonotype. V gene TRBV9 combines with J gene TRBJ2-2, with 15 bases aligning to TRBD2. The CDR3 runs 16 residues. J lost 4 bases, V lost 3 bases, and 1 base had no gene match. CDR1 is SGDLS and CDR2 is YYNGEE in the germline V gene. The CDR3 coding sequence is TGTGCCAGCAGCGGGGGACTAGCGGGAGGCACCGGGGAGCTGTTTTTT. Its translation: CASSGGLAGGTGELFF.

This clonotype occurred many times. This chain links TRBV29-1 with TRBJ2-5, with D perhaps matching TRBD1 (6 bases). This CDR3 is built from 14 residues. V was cut by 3 bases and J by 4 bases, with 15 bases left in between. From germline, CDR1 is SQVTM and CDR2 ANQGSEA. CDR3 residues: CSVDQGTVAETQYF. CDR3 coding DNA: TGCAGCGTTGATCAGGGGACGGTCGCAGAGACCCAGTACTTC.

The V call is TRBV9, the J call TRBJ2-3; 12 bases agree with TRBD2. The germline V gene encodes CDR1 SGDLS and CDR2 YYNGEE. V gave up 4 bases and J gave up 3 bases; unmatched junction bases: 9. The CDR3 covers 17 residues. The CDR3 reads CASSLTLTSGRTDTQYF. CDR3 nucleotides: TGTGCCAGCAGCTTAACCCTCACTAGCGGGAGGACAGATACGCAGTATTTT. Complete variable domain (other parts from reference TRBV9 and TRBJ2-3): DSGVTQTPKHLITATGQRVTLRCSPRSGDLSVYWYQQSLDQGLQFLIQYYNGEERAKGNILERFSAQQFPDLHSELNLSSLELGDSALYFCASSLTLTSGRTDTQYFGPGTRLTVL.

This clonotype came up many times. The V gene is TRBV29-1, the J gene TRBJ2-7; maybe TRBD1 (6 bases). The CDR3 length is 14 residues. Trimming stripped 6 bases from V and 1 base from J, with 16 bases between. CDR1 is SQVTM, CDR2 ANQGSEA, per germline. The CDR3 loop reads CSVGPQGSSYEQYF. In nucleotides, the CDR3 is TGCAGCGTCGGACCTCAGGGGTCGTCCTACGAGCAGTACTTC.

In its sample, this clonotype was seen many times. This chain connects TRBV6-1 to TRBJ1-1; no clear D gene. Trimming removed 2 bases at V and 3 bases at J, with 10 bases between. The length of the CDR3 is 14 residues. The germline CDR1 and CDR2 sequences are MNHNS and SASEGT. The CDR3 reads CASSENTLDTEAFF. The DNA for the CDR3 is TGTGCCAGCAGTGAAAACACCTTGGACACTGAAGCTTTCTTT.

This clonotype has at least ten counts. The CDR3 sequence: CASSSGEGEQFF. In DNA, the CDR3 is TGTGCCAGCAGCTCGGGGGAAGGTGAGCAGTTCTTC. The chain recombines TRBV7-8 with TRBJ2-1; D might be TRBD2 (6 bases). Germline V gives CDR1 SGHVS, CDR2 FQNEAQ. This CDR3 is built from 12 residues. Trimming cost V 4 bases and J 9 bases, with 10 bases left between them.

The DNA of the CDR3 is TGTGCCATCAGTGAGTCTCGTACAGCGGGCAGATTCCAGCATTTT. Its translation: CAISESRTAGRFQHF. The genes are TRBV10-3 and TRBJ1-5; D not certain. Between the trimmed V and J ends, which lost 0 bases and 12 bases, there was a span of 18 bases. This CDR3 contains 15 residues. CDR1 ENHRY and CDR2 SYGVKD come from the germline V gene.

In its sample, this clonotype was seen many times. The chain combines TRBV12-3 or TRBV12-4 with TRBJ1-1; D gene ambiguous. Trimming took off 5 bases at V and 7 bases at J, with 14 bases between the two ends. The CDR3 has 13 residues. The CDR3, as DNA: TGTGCCAGCAGTCTGAGGACGACCGGTGAAGCTTTCTTT. It is translated as CASSLRTTGEAFF.

This clonotype has at least ten counts. The chain joins TRBV3-1 to TRBJ2-2; TRBD1 agrees at 7 bases. The CDR3 has 14 amino acids. Germline V gene sequence: CDR1 LGHDT, CDR2 YNNKEL (reference sequence). The trim removed 2 bases at V and 8 bases at J, leaving 5 bases unmatched. CDR3 loop: CASSQLTGKGELFF. The CDR3 nucleotides are TGTGCCAGCAGCCAATTGACAGGGAAGGGGGAGCTGTTTTTT.

This clonotype was observed at least ten times. One junction end does not reproduce the germline sequence, and a read error may be involved. The chain joins TRBV28 to TRBJ2-7; D remains ambiguous. Looked up from germline, CDR1 is MDHEN and CDR2 is SYDVKM. This CDR3 region has 15 residues. CDR3 DNA: TGTGCCAGCAGCTTATGGTTAGGTGGGGACTACGAGCAGTACTTC. Amino acid sequence: CASSLWLGGDYEQYF.

A few counts support this clonotype. CDR3 DNA: TGTGCCAGCAGTTTGTTTCCGGGACTAGCGGCGTCCTCTGGGGCCAACGTCCTGACTTTC. Translation gives CASSLFPGLAASSGANVLTF. The chain uses TRBV28 and TRBJ2-6; 11 bases map to TRBD2. Germline CDR1 MDHEN, CDR2 SYDVKM. This CDR3 has 20 residues. V dropped 3 bases and J dropped 0; count of bases not matched to a gene: 10.

There are a few counts of this clonotype. The chain recombines TRBV9 with TRBJ2-3; possibly TRBD2 for D (6 bases). The CDR3 has 14 residues. Germline V CDR1 and CDR2: SGDLS, YYNGEE. The V end was cut by 3 bases, the J end by 2 bases, with 10 bases between. CDR3 residues: CASSGGDATDTQYF. CDR3 coding DNA: TGTGCCAGCAGCGGGGGGGACGCCACAGATACGCAGTATTTT.

This clonotype was seen at least ten times. The rearrangement links TRBV11-2 to TRBJ2-5, with 9 bases aligning to TRBD1. The CDR3 loop spans 18 amino acids. Germline trimming cut 4 bases from V and 0 bases from J; bases unmatched to any gene: 12. Per germline, CDR1 SGHAT and CDR2 FQNNGV. DNA for the CDR3: TGTGCCAGCAGCTACCGACCGACAGGGGGACTTAACCAAGAGACCCAGTACTTC. Translating gives CASSYRPTGGLNQETQYF.

At least ten counts were recorded for this clonotype. The chain combines TRBV3-1 with TRBJ2-5, with 10 bases aligning to TRBD2. With 0 bases clipped from V and 5 bases from J, the junction kept 9 bases outside the gene matches. The germline gives CDR1 LGHDT, CDR2 YNNKEL (reference sequence). The CDR3 has 17 amino acids. The CDR3 is CASSQEGLAGAGETQYF. The CDR3, as DNA: TGTGCCAGCAGCCAAGAAGGGCTAGCGGGGGCTGGGGAGACCCAGTACTTC.

In this sample, this clonotype turned up many times. V and J are TRBV7-2 and TRBJ2-5, with 7 bases aligning to TRBD1. CDR3 length: 15 residues. V gave up 5 bases and J gave up 1 base; unmatched junction bases: 7. CDR1 SGHTA and CDR2 FQGNSA come from the germline V gene. CDR3 bases: TGTGCCAGCAGCCGTCTGACAGGGCTCCAAGAGACCCAGTACTTC. As protein: CASSRLTGLQETQYF.

This clonotype occurred many times. The chain employs TRBV10-3 and TRBJ2-7; TRBD1 agrees at 10 bases. The CDR3 sequence is 15 residues long. With V trimmed by 0 bases and J by 2 bases, 1 base remained unmatched. Germline CDR1 ENHRY, CDR2 SYGVKD. In DNA form, the CDR3 reads TGTGCCATCAGTGAGTCAGGACAGGGGGCCTACGAGCAGTACTTC. This sequence encodes CAISESGQGAYEQYF.

This clonotype appeared a few times. This chain uses TRBV2 with TRBJ2-2; D not certain. Trimming cost V 3 bases and J 4 bases, with 6 bases left between them. The CDR3 consists of 13 residues. Germline CDR1 SNHLY, CDR2 FYNNEI. CDR3 nucleotides: TGTGCCAGCAGTGAGCGCGTCACCGGGGAGCTGTTTTTT. It translates to CASSERVTGELFF. Full variable domain (outside the CDR3, taken from reference TRBV2 and TRBJ2-2): EPEVTQTPSHQVTQMGQEVILRCVPISNHLYFYWYRQILGQKVEFLVSFYNNEISEKSEIFDDQFSVERPDGSNFTLKIRSTKLEDSAMYFCASSERVTGELFFGEGSRLTVL.

This clonotype was detected once. This may stem from a read error, because a much larger clone lies one nucleotide away. The V gene is TRBV21-1, the J gene TRBJ2-7; no DNA check was done on the table's D call, TRBD2. TRBV21-1 is a listed pseudogene. The CDR3 is 19 residues long. The CDR3 nucleotides are TGTGCCAGCAGCACCGGGGCTGGGAGGCCCAATTACTCCTCCTACGAGCAGTACGTC. Protein product: CASSTGAGRPNYSSYEQYV.